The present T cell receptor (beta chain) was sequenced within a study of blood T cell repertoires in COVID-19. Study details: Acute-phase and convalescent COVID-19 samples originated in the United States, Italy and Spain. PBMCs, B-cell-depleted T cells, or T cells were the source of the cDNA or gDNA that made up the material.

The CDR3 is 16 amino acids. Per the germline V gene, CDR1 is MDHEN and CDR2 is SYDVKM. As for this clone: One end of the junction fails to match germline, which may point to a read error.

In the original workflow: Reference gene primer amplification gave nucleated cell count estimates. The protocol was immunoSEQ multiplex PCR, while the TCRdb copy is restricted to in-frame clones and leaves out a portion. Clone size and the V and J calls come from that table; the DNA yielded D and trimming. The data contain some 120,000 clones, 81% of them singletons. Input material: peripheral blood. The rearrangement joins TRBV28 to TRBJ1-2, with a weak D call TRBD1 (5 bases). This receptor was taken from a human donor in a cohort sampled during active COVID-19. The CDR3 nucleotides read TGTGTCAGCAGTTTAAGGGTTAGGGGTTTTGGCTATGGCTACACCTTC. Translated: CVSSLRVRGFGYGYTF.